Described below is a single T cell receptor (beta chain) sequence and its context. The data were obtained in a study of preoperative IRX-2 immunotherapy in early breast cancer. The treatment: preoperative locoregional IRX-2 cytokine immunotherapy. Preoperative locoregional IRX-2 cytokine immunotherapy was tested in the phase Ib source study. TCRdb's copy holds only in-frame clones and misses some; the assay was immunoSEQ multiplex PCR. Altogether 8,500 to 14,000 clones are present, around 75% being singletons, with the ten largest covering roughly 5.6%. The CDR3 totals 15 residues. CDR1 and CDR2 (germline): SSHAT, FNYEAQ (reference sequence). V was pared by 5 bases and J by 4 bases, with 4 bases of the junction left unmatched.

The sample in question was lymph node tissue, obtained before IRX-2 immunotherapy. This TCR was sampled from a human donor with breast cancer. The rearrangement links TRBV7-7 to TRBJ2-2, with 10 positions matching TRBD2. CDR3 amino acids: CASSGASGGTGELFF. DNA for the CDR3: TGTGCCAGCAGCGGGGCTAGCGGGGGCACCGGGGAGCTGTTTTTT.